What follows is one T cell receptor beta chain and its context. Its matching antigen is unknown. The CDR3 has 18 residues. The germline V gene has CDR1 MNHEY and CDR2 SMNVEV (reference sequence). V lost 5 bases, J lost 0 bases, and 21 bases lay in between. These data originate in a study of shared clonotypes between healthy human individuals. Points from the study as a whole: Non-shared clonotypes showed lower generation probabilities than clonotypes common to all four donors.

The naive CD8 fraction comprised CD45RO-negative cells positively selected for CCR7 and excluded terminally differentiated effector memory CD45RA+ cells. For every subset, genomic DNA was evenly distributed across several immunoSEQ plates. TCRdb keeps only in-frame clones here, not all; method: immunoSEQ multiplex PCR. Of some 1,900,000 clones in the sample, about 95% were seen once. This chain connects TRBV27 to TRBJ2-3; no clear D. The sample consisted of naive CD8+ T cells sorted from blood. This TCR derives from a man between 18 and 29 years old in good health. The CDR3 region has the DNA TGTGCCAGCAGTCACACTTCCCTCTCAGGCCTGAGCACAGATACGCAGTATTTT. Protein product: CASSHTSLSGLSTDTQYF.